This T cell receptor beta chain was obtained from a study of Ad26.COV2.S vaccination and SARS-CoV-2 variants. Whole-study context: Ad26.COV2.S given intramuscularly, once or twice 56 days apart.

This CDR3 is 11 amino acids long. V lost 4 bases and J lost 6, with 5 bases in between. The germline CDR1 and CDR2 sequences are LNHDA and SQIVND (reference sequence). Treatment specified: roughly 20 received Ad26.COV2.S at low or high dose, single or two shots; several received placebo; per-sample allocation not given. The samples were gathered on day 63 after the first injection of vaccine or placebo. At a Boston site, the person donating was an adult of 18-55 years. TCRdb's copy holds only in-frame clones and misses some; the assay was immunoSEQ multiplex PCR. This sample has about 410,000 clones, with less than 90% found just once.

The sample here was peripheral blood, taken in a trial of Ad26.COV2.S vaccine versus placebo. The sequence derives from a person aged 18-60 years who received the Ad26.COV2.S COVID-19 vaccine or a placebo. The V gene is TRBV19, the J gene TRBJ2-3; unclear D gene. CDR3 sequence reads: CASSNLDTQYF. For the CDR3, the DNA is TGTGCCAGTAGTAATCTGGATACGCAGTATTTT.